This TCR beta chain was recorded in a study of cytomegalovirus exposure and HLA in healthy donors. Study-level results: Previously analyzed data showed that most TCR beta V segments were productive at a frequency of about 87% or about 30%. Reported performance of the classifier showed diagnosis of cytomegalovirus status with high specificity and sensitivity. A later analysis showed TCR association rates differing by HLA locus, peaking at DRB1 and lowest at HLA-C. A later analysis linked a missense variant in DCLRE1C to the trimming of TCR beta V and J genes.

V gave up 4 bases and J gave up 1 base, with 6 bases separating them. Germline values: CDR1 SGHRS, CDR2 YFSETQ. The CDR3 is 12 amino acids. As for this clone: The antigen is unknown.

The PCR used 60 Vbeta and 13 Jbeta primers. Data came from immunoSEQ multiplex PCR; TCRdb stores just in-frame clones and leaves some out. The sample records 150,000 or so clones, roughly four fifths being singletons. This rearrangement joins TRBV5-1 to TRBJ2-7, with a weak D call TRBD2 (5 bases). Sequencing was performed on PBMCs. The clonotype originates from a man in his forties in good health and CMV-seronegative. This chain's CDR3 is CASSGESYEQYF. CDR3 nucleotide sequence: TGCGCCAGCAGCGGGGAGTCCTACGAGCAGTACTTC.